A single sample gave rise to the 13 T cell receptor beta chains below, sequenced in a study of cytomegalovirus exposure and HLA in healthy donors. Here immunoSEQ multiplex PCR was the method, and the copy in TCRdb shows in-frame clones only, minus some. The top ten clones hold over 0.65% of a sample with more than 75,000 clones, 85% to 95% of them seen once. Sequences were obtained from PBMCs. All receptors come from a man younger than 35 in good health and CMV-seronegative.

The genes are TRBV27 and TRBJ1-6; no clear D. This CDR3 contains 13 residues. Germline lookup yields CDR1 MNHEY and CDR2 SMNVEV (reference sequence). V gave up 3 bases and J gave up 10 bases, with 10 bases separating them. For the CDR3, the DNA is TGTGCCAGCAGTTTTGTTCAGAAATCACCCCTCCACTTT. This encodes CASSFVQKSPLHF.

The CDR3 reads CASSSRGAGGYNEQFF. CDR3 DNA: TGTGCCAGCAGCTCCCGAGGGGCGGGAGGCTACAATGAGCAGTTCTTC. The chain links TRBV7-9 to TRBJ2-1, with TRBD2 matching 8 bases. CDR1 and CDR2 (germline): SEHNR, FQNEAQ (reference sequence). This CDR3 region has 16 residues. J lost 3 bases, V lost 4 bases, and 8 bases had no gene match.

This chain links TRBV18 with TRBJ2-1; possible D gene TRBD2, 6 bases. V gave up 3 bases and J gave up 4 bases, with 10 bases separating them. Germline CDR1 and CDR2: KGHSH and LQKENI. This CDR3 contains 14 residues. As DNA, the CDR3 is TGTGCCAGCTCACCGGGACTGCCGTACAATGAGCAGTTCTTC. Protein sequence: CASSPGLPYNEQFF. Full variable domain (outside the CDR3, taken from reference TRBV18 and TRBJ2-1): NAGVMQNPRHLVRRRGQEARLRCSPMKGHSHVYWYRQLPEEGLKFMVYLQKENIIDESGMPKERFSAEFPKEGPSILRIQQVVRGDSAAYFCASSPGLPYNEQFFGPGTRLTVL.

This clone was counted between two and nine times. The chain carries TRBV11-2 and TRBJ2-1; D remains ambiguous. CDR1 and CDR2 (germline): SGHAT, FQNNGV. The CDR3 totals 12 residues. V shed 1 base and J shed 10 bases, with 8 bases lying between them. This chain's CDR3 is CASSLGGIEQFF. The CDR3 DNA follows: TGTGCCAGCAGCTTAGGCGGTATCGAGCAGTTCTTC.

V gene TRBV7-2 combines with J gene TRBJ1-2, with unresolved D. This CDR3 region has 14 residues. V was pared by 5 bases and J by 5 bases, with 15 bases between. Germline V gene data show CDR1 as SGHTA and CDR2 as FQGNSA. DNA of the CDR3: TGTGCCAGCAGCGTATATCAGGATTTATATGGCTACACCTTC. Protein: CASSVYQDLYGYTF.

The V call is TRBV7-8, the J call TRBJ1-4, with TRBD1 identical over 8 bases. The CDR3 runs to 18 residues. CDR1 is SGHVS, CDR2 FQNEAQ, per germline. Unmatched junction bases numbered 14, after V lost 1 base and J lost 7 bases. The CDR3 reads CASSLGGRGRGWIEKLFF. The CDR3 DNA sequence: TGTGCCAGCAGCTTAGGGGGCAGGGGGCGAGGTTGGATTGAAAAACTGTTTTTT.

This clone has just a few counts. V usage is TRBV25-1 and J usage is TRBJ1-1, with D possibly matching TRBD1 (6 bases). CDR3 length: 14 amino acids. The germline V and J ends were trimmed by 1 base and 5 bases, with 11 bases remaining between them. Germline CDR1 and CDR2: MGHDK and SYGVNS. The CDR3 nucleotides are TGTGCCAGCAGTGAATTGACCAGGGGAACTGAAGCTTTCTTT. Its translation is CASSELTRGTEAFF.

The genes are TRBV6-5 and TRBJ2-3; 12 bases align to TRBD2. CDR3 length: 16 residues. Germline assignment: CDR1 MNHEY and CDR2 SVGAGI. J lost 5 bases, V lost 4 bases, and 7 bases had no gene match. CDR3 residues: CASSSRLAGDRDTQYF. CDR3 bases: TGTGCCAGCAGTTCCCGACTAGCGGGAGATCGAGATACGCAGTATTTT.

V is TRBV5-1 and J is TRBJ2-7; 7 nucleotides match TRBD2. This CDR3 spans 12 amino acids. Germline CDR1 reads SGHRS; CDR2 reads YFSETQ. V shed 7 bases, J shed 7 bases, and the junction held 8 bases outside the gene matches. The CDR3 nucleotides read TGCGCCAGCGGGCCAAGCGGGGAGGAGCAGTACTTC. This sequence encodes CASGPSGEEQYF.

The chain links TRBV7-6 to TRBJ1-1, with 10 bases matching TRBD1. V lost 1 base to trimming and J lost 11 bases; unmatched junction nucleotides: 4. Per germline, CDR1 SGHVS and CDR2 FNYEAQ. This CDR3 is 13 amino acids long. The CDR3 sequence is CASSLGGQGRAFF. CDR3 nucleotide sequence: TGTGCCAGCAGCTTAGGGGGACAGGGGAGGGCTTTCTTT.

The rearrangement joins TRBV6-5 to TRBJ2-7; D is ambiguous. The CDR3 is 13 residues long. Trimming removed 5 bases at V and 6 bases at J, with 14 bases between. Germline CDR1 is MNHEY and CDR2 is SVGAGI. The CDR3 DNA is TGTGCCAGCAGTGACGGGTATGCCCTCGAGCAGTACTTC. Amino acid sequence: CASSDGYALEQYF.

In regard to this clone: Germline is not matched at one junction end, which may reflect a read error. The V gene is TRBV20-1, the J gene TRBJ1-1, with 7 bases matching TRBD1. The CDR3 extends over 10 amino acids. The germline CDR1 and CDR2 sequences are DFQATT and SNEGSKA (reference sequence). The CDR3 spells CSARDAGTAF. The CDR3 coding sequence is TGCAGTGCTAGAGATGCGGGGACAGCATTT.

The chain is built from TRBV7-9 and TRBJ2-7, with TRBD1 matching over 7 bases. Trimming removed 7 bases from V and 2 bases from J; junction bases left unmatched: 11. CDR1 and CDR2 (germline): SEHNR, FQNEAQ (reference sequence). The CDR3 length is 15 residues. CDR3 protein: CASTSSRDRTYEQYF. The DNA for the CDR3 is TGTGCCAGCACCTCGTCCCGGGACAGAACCTACGAGCAGTACTTC.